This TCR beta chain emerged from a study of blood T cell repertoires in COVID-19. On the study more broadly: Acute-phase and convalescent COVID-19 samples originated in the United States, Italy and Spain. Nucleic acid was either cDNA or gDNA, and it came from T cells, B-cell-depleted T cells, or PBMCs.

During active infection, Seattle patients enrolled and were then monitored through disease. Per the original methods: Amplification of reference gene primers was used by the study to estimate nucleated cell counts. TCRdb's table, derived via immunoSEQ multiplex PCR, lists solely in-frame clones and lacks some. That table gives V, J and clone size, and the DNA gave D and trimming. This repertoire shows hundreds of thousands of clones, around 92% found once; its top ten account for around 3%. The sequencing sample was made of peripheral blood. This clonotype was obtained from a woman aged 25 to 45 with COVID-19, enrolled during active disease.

The CDR3 DNA is TGTGCCAGCAGCTTCGGCAGGGGAGGGGATACGCAGTATTTT. Translated, it gives CASSFGRGGDTQYF. This chain links TRBV11-3 with TRBJ2-3; a possible D gene is TRBD2 (7 bases). Trimming pared 3 bases from V and 6 bases from J, leaving 13 bases between. The CDR3 totals 14 residues. Germline CDR1 and CDR2: SGHNT and YENEEA.